This T cell receptor beta chain was obtained from a study of T cells in Graves' hyperthyroidism and ophthalmopathy. This clonotype has ten or more counts. The J segment lost 0 bases and the V segment lost 4 bases, leaving 9 bases of the junction unmatched. This CDR3 is 17 amino acids long. Amplification yielded TCR beta CDR3 regions, with RNA transcripts as the source. The HTBI primer set served for first-round RT-PCR of the TCR CDR3. MiXCR was run by TCRdb on the multiplex PCR reads, yielding one entry per CDR3 protein. The data hold some 550,000 distinct CDR3 sequences, with less than 25% observed a single time.

The specimen sequenced was blood. The chain recombines TRBV12-3 or TRBV12-4 with TRBJ1-3; 7 bases line up with TRBD1. The sequence was obtained from a young man with Graves' hyperthyroidism. The CDR3 bases are TGTGCCAGCAGTTGGGTACGCCGGGACAGCTCTGGAAACACCATATATTTT. Encoded protein: CASSWVRRDSSGNTIYF.